What follows are 14 T cell receptor beta chains derived from one specimen sequenced in a study of T cell repertoires in cytomegalovirus infection. In TCRdb, the reads were re-called with MiXCR into one record per CDR3 protein. Found here are roughly 860,000 distinct CDR3 sequences, around a third of them singletons; the top ten hold roughly an eighth. No antigens are known for them. This specimen consisted of cultured CD8+ T cells from PBMCs, obtained from culture after CMV antigen stimulation. The receptors derive from a human donor in good health (CMV status not recorded). Some clones in this sample may be carry-over from other donors' samples.

This clonotype appeared a few times. V usage is TRBV28 and J usage is TRBJ1-5, with a tentative D call TRBD1 (5 bases). CDR1 MDHEN and CDR2 SYDVKM come from the germline V gene. This CDR3 contains 16 residues. With 1 base removed from V and 1 base from J, the gap between germline ends came to 11 bases. CDR3 sequence (DNA): TGTGCCAGCAGTTTATTGGCGGGGGTGAGCAATCAGCCCCAGCATTTT. Amino acids: CASSLLAGVSNQPQHF.

CDR3 protein: CASSGDRPGQPQHF. CDR3 bases: TGTGCCAGCAGCGGTGACAGACCAGGTCAGCCCCAGCATTTT. The rearrangement joins TRBV5-6 to TRBJ1-5; D possibly corresponds to TRBD1 (5 bases). The CDR3 totals 14 residues. Germline assignment: CDR1 SGHDT and CDR2 YYEEEE. V was clipped by 4 bases and J by 6 bases, with 14 bases between them.

V usage is TRBV12-3 or TRBV12-4 and J usage is TRBJ1-2; D not resolved. Trimming removed 6 bases at V and 0 bases at J, with 14 bases between. CDR3 size: 15 residues. CDR3 nucleotides: TGTGCCAGCAGCCAAGGACGGCCTGCTAACTATGGCTACACCTTC. Amino acids: CASSQGRPANYGYTF.

This clonotype was picked up a small number of times. This chain connects TRBV27 to TRBJ2-2; 10 bases line up with TRBD2. J lost 5 bases, V lost 3 bases, and 6 bases had no gene match. The germline V gene encodes CDR1 MNHEY and CDR2 SMNVEV (reference sequence). The CDR3 spans 16 residues. This CDR3 is CASSFASGGRTGELFF. The CDR3 DNA follows: TGTGCCAGCAGTTTCGCTAGCGGGGGACGTACCGGGGAGCTGTTTTTT.

The V call is TRBV19, the J call TRBJ1-1, with a possible D match to TRBD1 (5 bases). There are 14 residues in the CDR3. From germline, CDR1 is LNHDA and CDR2 SQIVND (reference sequence). V lost 7 bases to trimming and J lost 0 bases, with 12 bases between them. In DNA, the CDR3 is TGTGCCAGTACCTGGGGGGTTATGAACACTGAAGCTTTCTTT. Translation: CASTWGVMNTEAFF.

The V and J genes are TRBV2 and TRBJ1-2, with 10 bases aligning to TRBD1. The CDR3 runs 15 residues. V lost 10 bases to trimming and J lost 3 bases; unmatched junction nucleotides: 11. Germline assignment: CDR1 SNHLY and CDR2 FYNNEI. The CDR3 region has the DNA TGTGCCACCAGGACAGGGGGAATTTTAGACTATGGCTACACCTTC. As protein: CATRTGGILDYGYTF.

This clonotype was observed many times. In DNA form, the CDR3 reads TGTGCCAGCAGCTTAGGCGCCACATACGAGCAGTACTTC. Its protein is CASSLGATYEQYF. The genes are TRBV7-2 and TRBJ2-7; the D is unclear. CDR3 length equals 13 residues. The germline V gene encodes CDR1 SGHTA and CDR2 FQGNSA. V dropped 1 base and J dropped 4 bases, with 8 bases sitting between them.

The chain links TRBV19 to TRBJ2-1; D unresolved. Germline assignment: CDR1 LNHDA and CDR2 SQIVND (reference sequence). This CDR3 is built from 15 residues. Trimming cost V 4 bases and J 0 bases, with 10 bases left between them. The CDR3 loop is CASSTTPGSYNEQFF. In nucleotides, the CDR3 is TGTGCCAGTAGTACCACGCCAGGCTCCTACAATGAGCAGTTCTTC.

This rearrangement joins TRBV6-6 to TRBJ1-1; D unresolved. Trimming pared 10 bases from V and 3 bases from J, leaving 9 bases between. Germline loops: CDR1 MNHNY, CDR2 SVGAGI (reference sequence). The CDR3 runs 11 residues. CDR3 in DNA: TGTGCCATCAGAAGGGACACTGAAGCTTTCTTT. It codes for CAIRRDTEAFF.

The chain joins TRBV5-5 to TRBJ1-6, with a tentative D call TRBD1 (6 bases). With 3 bases removed from V and 3 bases from J, the gap between germline ends came to 7 bases. The CDR3 sequence is 14 residues long. Germline CDR1 reads SGHKS; CDR2 reads YYEKEE (reference sequence). CDR3 nucleotides: TGTGCCAGCAGCTGGACAGTCTATAATTCACCCCTCCACTTT. It encodes CASSWTVYNSPLHF.

This sequence joins TRBV27 and TRBJ1-2; 7 bases are a match to TRBD1. The trim removed 7 bases at V and 11 bases at J, leaving 13 bases unmatched. CDR3 length: 13 amino acids. Germline V lookup: CDR1 MNHEY, CDR2 SMNVEV (reference sequence). CDR3 coding DNA: TGTGCCAGCACCTCGGTAGGGGGCTCTGGGTACACCTTC. Its translation is CASTSVGGSGYTF.

The genes are TRBV6-5 and TRBJ2-3; 7 bases line up with TRBD1. The germline V gene encodes CDR1 MNHEY and CDR2 SVGAGI. Trimming cost V 10 bases and J 1 base; bases outside gene matches: 2. The CDR3 totals 12 residues. CDR3 sequence (DNA): TGTGCCACTCAGGGGGGCACAGATACGCAGTATTTT. This codes for CATQGGTDTQYF.

The chain joins TRBV15 to TRBJ1-5; D not certain. CDR3 length: 13 amino acids. Trimming shortened V by 0 bases and J by 7 bases, and 7 bases separated the two germline ends. From germline, CDR1 is LNHNV and CDR2 YYDKDF (reference sequence). This chain's CDR3 is CATSRERQQPQHF. DNA for the CDR3: TGTGCCACCAGCAGAGAACGACAACAGCCCCAGCATTTT.

In its sample, this clonotype was seen many times. The J gene is TRBJ2-2, the V gene TRBV2; tentatively, D is TRBD1 or TRBD2 (6 bases each). This CDR3 has 14 residues. CDR1 and CDR2 from the germline V gene are SNHLY and FYNNEI. The V gene lost 7 bases and the J gene lost 4 bases, with 13 bases spanning the gap. The CDR3 protein is CASIPRGGTGELFF. CDR3 nucleotide sequence: TGTGCCAGCATTCCCAGGGGAGGCACCGGGGAGCTGTTTTTT.